This T cell receptor beta chain was sequenced during a study of shared clonotypes between healthy human individuals. Background on the study: In total, the donors were two women and three men aged 18 to 49. Each donor's CD8 memory used one plate, CD8 naive two, each CD4 subset three.

Concerning this clone itself: The antigen remains undetermined.

The CDR3 consists of 14 residues. Germline V gene lookup returns CDR1 SGHAT and CDR2 FQNNGV. The germline V and J ends were trimmed by 5 bases and 3 bases, with 14 bases remaining between them. Study results and caveats: A small donor pool kept down the genetic and exposure-history diversity that was represented.

Sequenced by immunoSEQ multiplex PCR; TCRdb stores in-frame clones only, minus some. The table includes 300,000 to 400,000 clones, over 70% detected once. The clonotype was recovered from a man aged 30 to 39 in good health. The chain recombines TRBV11-2 with TRBJ2-7; the D gene is possibly TRBD1 (6 bases). Sequences were obtained from memory CD4+ T cells sorted from blood. Subset specified: CD45RA-negative fraction. The DNA for the CDR3 is TGTGCCAGCAGCCCTCTCCAGGGGTACTACGAGCAGTACTTC. Translated: CASSPLQGYYEQYF.